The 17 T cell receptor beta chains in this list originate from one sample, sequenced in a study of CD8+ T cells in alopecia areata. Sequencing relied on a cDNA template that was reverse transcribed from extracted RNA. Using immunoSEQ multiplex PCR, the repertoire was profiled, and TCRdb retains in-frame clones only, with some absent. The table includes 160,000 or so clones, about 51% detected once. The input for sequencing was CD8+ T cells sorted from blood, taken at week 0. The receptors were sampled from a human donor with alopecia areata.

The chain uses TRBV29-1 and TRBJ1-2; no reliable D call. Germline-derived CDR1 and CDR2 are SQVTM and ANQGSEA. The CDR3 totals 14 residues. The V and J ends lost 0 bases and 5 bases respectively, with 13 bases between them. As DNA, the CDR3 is TGCAGCGTTGAAGATCTTACCAACAGTTATGGCTACACCTTC. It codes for CSVEDLTNSYGYTF.

CDR3 sequence (DNA): TGTGCCAGCAGCCCCAGCGCCGGGGGGATTACCTACGAGCAGTACTTC. Protein product: CASSPSAGGITYEQYF. The chain employs TRBV27 and TRBJ2-7, with 7 bases lining up with TRBD2. Germline V CDR1 and CDR2: MNHEY, SMNVEV (reference sequence). V lost 6 bases and J lost 2; bases outside the gene matches: 13. This CDR3 region has 16 residues.

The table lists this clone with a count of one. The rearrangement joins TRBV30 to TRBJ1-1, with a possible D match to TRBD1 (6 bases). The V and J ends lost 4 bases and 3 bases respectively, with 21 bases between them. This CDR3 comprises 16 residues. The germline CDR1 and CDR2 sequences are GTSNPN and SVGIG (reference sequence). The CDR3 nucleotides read TGTGCCTGGACCCCGGAACAGGGAGGATGGGACACTGAAGCTTTCTTT. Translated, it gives CAWTPEQGGWDTEAFF.

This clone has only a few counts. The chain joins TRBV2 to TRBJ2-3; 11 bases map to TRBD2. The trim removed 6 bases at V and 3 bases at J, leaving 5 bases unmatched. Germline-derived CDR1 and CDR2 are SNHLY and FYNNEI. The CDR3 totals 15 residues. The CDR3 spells CASSELAGVTDTQYF. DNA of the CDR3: TGTGCCAGCAGCGAACTAGCGGGGGTGACAGATACGCAGTATTTT.

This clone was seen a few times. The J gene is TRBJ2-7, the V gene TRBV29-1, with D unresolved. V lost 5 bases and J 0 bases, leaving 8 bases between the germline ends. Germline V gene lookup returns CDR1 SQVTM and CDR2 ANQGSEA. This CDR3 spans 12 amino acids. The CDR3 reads CSVCPDSYEQYF. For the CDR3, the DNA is TGCAGCGTTTGCCCAGACTCCTACGAGCAGTACTTC.

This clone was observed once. CDR3 region: CASSLDSAGGDTQYF. The CDR3 DNA is TGTGCCAGCAGCTTAGATTCGGCAGGAGGAGATACGCAGTATTTT. The chain uses TRBV11-3 and TRBJ2-3; perhaps TRBD2 as D (5 bases). CDR1 and CDR2 (germline): SGHNT, YENEEA. CDR3 size: 15 residues. V gave up 0 bases and J gave up 5 bases, with 12 bases separating them. Drawing the rest from reference TRBV11-3 and TRBJ2-3, the complete variable domain is EAGVVQSPRYKIIEKKQPVAFWCNPISGHNTLYWYLQNLGQGPELLIRYENEEAVDDSQLPKDRFSAERLKGVDSTLKIQPAELGDSAVYLCASSLDSAGGDTQYFGPGTRLTVL.

CDR3 sequence reads: CASSYGPGGNYEQYF. The CDR3 DNA follows: TGTGCCAGCAGTTACGGCCCGGGGGGGAACTACGAGCAGTACTTC. This chain joins TRBV6-5 and TRBJ2-7; 8 bases align to TRBD2. After removal of 2 bases from V and 3 bases from J, the junction contained 6 bases not matched to a gene. Germline-derived CDR1 and CDR2 are MNHEY and SVGAGI. The CDR3 runs to 15 residues.

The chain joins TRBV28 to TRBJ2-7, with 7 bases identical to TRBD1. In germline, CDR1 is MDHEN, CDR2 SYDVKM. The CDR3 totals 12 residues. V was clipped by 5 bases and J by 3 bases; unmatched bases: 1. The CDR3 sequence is CASSRTGYEQYF. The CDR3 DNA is TGTGCCAGCAGTAGGACAGGCTACGAGCAGTACTTC.

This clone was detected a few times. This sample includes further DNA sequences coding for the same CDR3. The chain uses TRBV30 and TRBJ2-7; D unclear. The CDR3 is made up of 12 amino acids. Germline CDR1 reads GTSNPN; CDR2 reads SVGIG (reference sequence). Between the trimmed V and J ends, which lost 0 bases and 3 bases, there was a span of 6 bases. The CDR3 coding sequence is TGTGCCTGGAGTGTGGTAGGCTACGAGCAGTACTTC. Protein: CAWSVVGYEQYF.

This CDR3 reads CASSGYGTGPNYGYTF. In DNA form, the CDR3 reads TGTGCCAGCAGCGGCTATGGAACAGGGCCTAACTATGGCTACACCTTC. The genes are TRBV9 and TRBJ1-2; D perhaps matches TRBD1 (6 bases). Trimming cost V 3 bases and J 0 bases, with 15 bases left between them. The CDR3 is 16 amino acids. CDR1 is SGDLS, CDR2 YYNGEE, per germline.

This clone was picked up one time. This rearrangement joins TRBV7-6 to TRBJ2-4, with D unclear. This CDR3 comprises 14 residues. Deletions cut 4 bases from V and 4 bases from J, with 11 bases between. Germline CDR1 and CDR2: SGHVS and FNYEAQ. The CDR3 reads CASSSPEAKNIQYF. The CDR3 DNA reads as TGTGCCAGCAGCTCGCCAGAGGCTAAAAACATTCAGTACTTC.

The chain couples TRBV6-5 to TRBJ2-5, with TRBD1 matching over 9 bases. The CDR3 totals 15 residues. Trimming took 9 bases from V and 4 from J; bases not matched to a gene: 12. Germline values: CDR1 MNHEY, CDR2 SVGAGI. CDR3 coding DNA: TGTGCCAGTGTCCCGGGACAGGGAGGATCAGAGACCCAGTACTTC. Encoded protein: CASVPGQGGSETQYF.

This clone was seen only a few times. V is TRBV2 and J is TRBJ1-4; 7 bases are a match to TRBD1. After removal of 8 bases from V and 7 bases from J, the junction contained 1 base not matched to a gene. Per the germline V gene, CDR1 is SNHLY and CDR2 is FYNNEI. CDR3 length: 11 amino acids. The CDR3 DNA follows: TGTGCCAGCTACAGGGGTGAAAAACTGTTTTTT. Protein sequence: CASYRGEKLFF.

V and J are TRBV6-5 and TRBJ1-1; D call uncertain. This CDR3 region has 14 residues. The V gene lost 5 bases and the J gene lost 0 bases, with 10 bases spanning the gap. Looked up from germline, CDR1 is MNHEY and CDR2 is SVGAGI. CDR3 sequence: CASSTLLMNTEAFF. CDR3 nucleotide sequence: TGTGCCAGCAGTACATTACTCATGAACACTGAAGCTTTCTTT.

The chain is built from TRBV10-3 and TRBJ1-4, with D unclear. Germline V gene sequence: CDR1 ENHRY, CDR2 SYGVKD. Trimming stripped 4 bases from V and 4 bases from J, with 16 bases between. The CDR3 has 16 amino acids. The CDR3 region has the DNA TGTGCCATCAGTGTGGGGTTGGAACCGTTTAATGAAAAACTGTTTTTT. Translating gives CAISVGLEPFNEKLFF.

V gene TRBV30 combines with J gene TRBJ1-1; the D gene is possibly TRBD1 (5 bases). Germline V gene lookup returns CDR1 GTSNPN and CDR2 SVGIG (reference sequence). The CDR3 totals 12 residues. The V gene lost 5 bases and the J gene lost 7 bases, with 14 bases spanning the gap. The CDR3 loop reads CAWDSRSYEAFF. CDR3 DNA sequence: TGTGCCTGGGACAGCCGCTCATATGAAGCTTTCTTT.

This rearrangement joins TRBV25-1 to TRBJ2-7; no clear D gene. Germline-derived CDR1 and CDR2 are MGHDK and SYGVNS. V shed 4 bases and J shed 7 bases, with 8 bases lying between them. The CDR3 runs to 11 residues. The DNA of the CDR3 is TGTGCCAGCAGTGCCATCTGGGAGCAGTACTTC. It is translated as CASSAIWEQYF.